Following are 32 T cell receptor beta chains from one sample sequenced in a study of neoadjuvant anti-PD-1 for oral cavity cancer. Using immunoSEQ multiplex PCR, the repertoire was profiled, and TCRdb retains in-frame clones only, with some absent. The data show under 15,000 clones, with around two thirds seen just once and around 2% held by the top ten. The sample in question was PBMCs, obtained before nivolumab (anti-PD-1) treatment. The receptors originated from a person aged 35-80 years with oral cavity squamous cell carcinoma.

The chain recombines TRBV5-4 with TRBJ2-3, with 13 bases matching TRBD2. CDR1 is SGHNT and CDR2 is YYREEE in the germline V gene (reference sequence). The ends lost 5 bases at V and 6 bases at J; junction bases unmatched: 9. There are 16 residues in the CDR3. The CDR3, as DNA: TGTGCCAGCAGGTATTGGACTAGCGGGAGTCACGATACGCAGTATTTT. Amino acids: CASRYWTSGSHDTQYF.

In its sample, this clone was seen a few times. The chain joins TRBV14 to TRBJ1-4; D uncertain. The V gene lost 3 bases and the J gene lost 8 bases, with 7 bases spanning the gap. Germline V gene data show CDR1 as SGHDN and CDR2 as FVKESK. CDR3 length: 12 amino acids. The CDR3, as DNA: TGTGCCAGCAGCCACAGTAGAGAAAAACTGTTTTTT. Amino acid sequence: CASSHSREKLFF.

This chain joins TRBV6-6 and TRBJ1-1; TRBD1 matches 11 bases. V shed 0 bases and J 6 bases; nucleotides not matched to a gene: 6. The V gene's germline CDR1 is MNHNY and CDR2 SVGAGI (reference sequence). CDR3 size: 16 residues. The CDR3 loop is CASSYSWTGGLAEAFF. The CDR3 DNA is TGTGCCAGCAGTTACTCGTGGACAGGGGGCCTCGCTGAAGCTTTCTTT.

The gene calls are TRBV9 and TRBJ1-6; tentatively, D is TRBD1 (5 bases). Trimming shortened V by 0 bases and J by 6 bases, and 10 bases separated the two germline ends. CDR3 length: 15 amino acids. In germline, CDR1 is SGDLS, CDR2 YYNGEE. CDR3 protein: CASSVAGDGNSPLHF. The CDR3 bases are TGTGCCAGCAGCGTAGCCGGGGACGGTAATTCACCCCTCCACTTT. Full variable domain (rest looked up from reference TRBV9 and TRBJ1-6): DSGVTQTPKHLITATGQRVTLRCSPRSGDLSVYWYQQSLDQGLQFLIQYYNGEERAKGNILERFSAQQFPDLHSELNLSSLELGDSALYFCASSVAGDGNSPLHFGNGTRLTVT.

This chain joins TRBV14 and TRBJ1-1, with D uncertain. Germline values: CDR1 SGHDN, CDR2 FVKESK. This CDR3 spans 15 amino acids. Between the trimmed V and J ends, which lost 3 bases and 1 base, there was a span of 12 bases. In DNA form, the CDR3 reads TGTGCCAGCAGCCAGACCCGGGCCGAGAACACTGAAGCTTTCTTT. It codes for CASSQTRAENTEAFF.

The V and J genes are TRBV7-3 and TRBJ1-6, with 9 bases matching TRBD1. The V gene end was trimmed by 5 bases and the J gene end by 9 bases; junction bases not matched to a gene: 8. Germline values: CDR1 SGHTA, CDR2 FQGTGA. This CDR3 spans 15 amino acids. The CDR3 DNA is TGTGCCAGCAGCCTTTCGGGACAGGGAGTTTCACCCCTCCACTTT. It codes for CASSLSGQGVSPLHF.

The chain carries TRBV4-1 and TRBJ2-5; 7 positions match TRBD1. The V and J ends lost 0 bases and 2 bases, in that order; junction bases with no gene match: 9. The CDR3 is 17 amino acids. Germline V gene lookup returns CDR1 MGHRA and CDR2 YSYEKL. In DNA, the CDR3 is TGCGCCAGCAGCCAAGATGCGAAGGGGGCTCAACAAGAGACCCAGTACTTC. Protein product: CASSQDAKGAQQETQYF.

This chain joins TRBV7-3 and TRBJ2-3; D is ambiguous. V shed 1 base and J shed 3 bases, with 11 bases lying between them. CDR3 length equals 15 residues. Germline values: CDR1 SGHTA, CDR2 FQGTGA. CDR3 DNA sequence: TGTGCCAGCAGCTTAAATCCGCGGAGAACAGATACGCAGTATTTT. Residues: CASSLNPRRTDTQYF.

This CDR3 is CASSVYNEQFF. The CDR3 DNA reads TGTGCCAGCAGTGTATACAATGAGCAGTTCTTC. This rearrangement joins TRBV6-5 to TRBJ2-1, with unresolved D. The CDR3 consists of 11 residues. Germline CDR1 is MNHEY and CDR2 is SVGAGI. Trimming left V 5 bases short and J 4 bases short, with 3 bases between.

The CDR3 nucleotides read TGTGCCAGCAGCTTGGTAGGGATAGAGACCCAGTACTTC. It is translated as CASSLVGIETQYF. This chain uses TRBV5-6 with TRBJ2-5; D call uncertain. This CDR3 has 13 amino acids. Germline V gene lookup returns CDR1 SGHDT and CDR2 YYEEEE. V dropped 0 bases and J dropped 4 bases, with 7 bases sitting between them.

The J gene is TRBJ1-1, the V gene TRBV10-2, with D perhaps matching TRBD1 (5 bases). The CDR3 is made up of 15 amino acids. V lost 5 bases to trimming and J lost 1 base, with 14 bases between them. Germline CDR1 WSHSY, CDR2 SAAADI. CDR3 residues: CASSTPHDRNTEAFF. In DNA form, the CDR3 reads TGCGCCAGCAGTACTCCGCACGACAGGAACACTGAAGCTTTCTTT.

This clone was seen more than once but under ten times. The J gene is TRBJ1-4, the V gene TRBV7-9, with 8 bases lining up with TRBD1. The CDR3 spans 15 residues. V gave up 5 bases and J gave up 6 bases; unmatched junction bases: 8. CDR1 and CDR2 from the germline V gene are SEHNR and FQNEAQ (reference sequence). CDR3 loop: CASSRQGAGDEKLFF. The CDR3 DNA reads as TGTGCCAGCAGCCGCCAGGGGGCGGGGGATGAAAAACTGTTTTTT.

CDR3 amino acids: CASSLGGGANTGELFF. CDR3 coding DNA: TGTGCCAGCAGTCTTGGGGGGGGCGCGAACACCGGGGAGCTGTTTTTT. This chain joins TRBV25-1 and TRBJ2-2; D may be TRBD2 (7 bases). Germline CDR1 MGHDK, CDR2 SYGVNS. CDR3 length equals 16 residues. Trimming took off 5 bases at V and 0 bases at J, with 13 bases between the two ends.

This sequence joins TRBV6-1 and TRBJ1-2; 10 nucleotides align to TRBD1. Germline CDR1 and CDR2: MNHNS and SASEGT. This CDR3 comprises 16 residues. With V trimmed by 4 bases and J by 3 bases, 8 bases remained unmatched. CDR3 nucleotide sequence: TGTGCCAGCAGTGCCCTTGGGACAGGGGCCCACTATGGCTACACCTTC. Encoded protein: CASSALGTGAHYGYTF.

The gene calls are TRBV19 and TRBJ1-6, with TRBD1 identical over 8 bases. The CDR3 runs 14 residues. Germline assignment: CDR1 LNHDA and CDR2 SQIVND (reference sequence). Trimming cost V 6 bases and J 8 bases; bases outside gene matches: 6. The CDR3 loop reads CASRTGDLDSPLHF. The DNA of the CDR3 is TGTGCCAGTAGGACAGGGGATTTAGATTCACCCCTCCACTTT.

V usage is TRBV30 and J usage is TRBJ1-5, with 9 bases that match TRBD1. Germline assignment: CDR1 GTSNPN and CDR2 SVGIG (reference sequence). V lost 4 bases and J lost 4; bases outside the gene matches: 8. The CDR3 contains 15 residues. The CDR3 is CAWTKRGQGNQPQHF. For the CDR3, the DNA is TGTGCCTGGACTAAAAGGGGACAGGGAAATCAGCCCCAGCATTTT.

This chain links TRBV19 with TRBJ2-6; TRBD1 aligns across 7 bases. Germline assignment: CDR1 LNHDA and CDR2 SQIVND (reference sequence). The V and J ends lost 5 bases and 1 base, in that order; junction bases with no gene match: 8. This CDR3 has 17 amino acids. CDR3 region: CASSPGQASSGANVLTF. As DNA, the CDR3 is TGTGCCAGTAGTCCCGGACAGGCATCTTCTGGGGCCAACGTCCTGACTTTC.

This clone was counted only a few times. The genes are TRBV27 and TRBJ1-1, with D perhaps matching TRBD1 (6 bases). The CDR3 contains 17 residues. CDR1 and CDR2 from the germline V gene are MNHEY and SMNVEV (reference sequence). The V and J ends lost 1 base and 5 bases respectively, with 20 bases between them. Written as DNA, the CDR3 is TGTGCCAGCAGTTTATATCCCCCAAGAGGGGGAGGGACTGAAGCTTTCTTT. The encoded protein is CASSLYPPRGGGTEAFF.

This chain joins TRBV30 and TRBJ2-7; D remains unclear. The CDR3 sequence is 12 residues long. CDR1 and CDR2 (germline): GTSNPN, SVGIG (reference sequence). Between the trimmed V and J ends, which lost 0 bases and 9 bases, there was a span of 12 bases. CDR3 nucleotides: TGTGCCTGGAGTGTAACCCTAGACCTGCAGTACTTC. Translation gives CAWSVTLDLQYF.

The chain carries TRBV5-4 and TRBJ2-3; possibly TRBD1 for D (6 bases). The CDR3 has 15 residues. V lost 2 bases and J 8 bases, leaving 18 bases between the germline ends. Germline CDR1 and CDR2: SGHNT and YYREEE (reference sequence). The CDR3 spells CASSFGARTVGTQYF. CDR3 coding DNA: TGTGCCAGCAGCTTTGGTGCAAGGACAGTCGGTACGCAGTATTTT.

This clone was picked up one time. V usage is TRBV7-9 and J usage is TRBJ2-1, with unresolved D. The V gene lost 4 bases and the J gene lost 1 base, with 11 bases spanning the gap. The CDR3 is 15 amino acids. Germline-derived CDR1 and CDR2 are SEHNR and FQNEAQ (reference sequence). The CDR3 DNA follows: TGTGCCAGCAGCTCCCCCGCCGGTTCCTACAATGAGCAGTTCTTC. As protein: CASSSPAGSYNEQFF.

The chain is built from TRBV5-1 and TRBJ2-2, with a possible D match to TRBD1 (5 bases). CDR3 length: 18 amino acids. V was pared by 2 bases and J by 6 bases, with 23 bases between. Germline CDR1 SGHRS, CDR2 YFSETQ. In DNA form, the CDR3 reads TGCGCCAGCAGCTTCACAACCTCGCAGGGTGGAATACCCGGGGAGCTGTTTTTT. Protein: CASSFTTSQGGIPGELFF.

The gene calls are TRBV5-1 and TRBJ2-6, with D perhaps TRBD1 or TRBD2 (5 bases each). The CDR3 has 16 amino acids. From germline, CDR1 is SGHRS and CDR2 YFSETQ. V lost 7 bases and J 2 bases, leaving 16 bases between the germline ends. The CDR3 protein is CASLLGVMAGANVLTF. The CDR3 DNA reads TGCGCCAGCTTGCTGGGGGTAATGGCTGGGGCCAACGTCCTGACTTTC.

The CDR3 bases are TGTGCCAGCAGGGTAATCCGGGACACCGGACAGCCCCAGCATTTT. Its translation is CASRVIRDTGQPQHF. This sequence joins TRBV6-1 and TRBJ1-5, with TRBD1 as a possible D gene (6 bases). This CDR3 has 15 amino acids. Trimming pared 6 bases from V and 7 bases from J, leaving 19 bases between. Germline CDR1 reads MNHNS; CDR2 reads SASEGT.

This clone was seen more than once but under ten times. In nucleotides, the CDR3 is TGTGCCAGTACCTCCGGGACAGTGGGCTTCGGGAGCAATCAGCCCCAGCATTTT. This encodes CASTSGTVGFGSNQPQHF. This chain joins TRBV19 and TRBJ1-5; 7 nucleotides align to TRBD1. With 7 bases clipped from V and 1 base from J, the junction kept 16 bases outside the gene matches. The CDR3 totals 18 residues. Germline CDR1 is LNHDA and CDR2 is SQIVND (reference sequence).

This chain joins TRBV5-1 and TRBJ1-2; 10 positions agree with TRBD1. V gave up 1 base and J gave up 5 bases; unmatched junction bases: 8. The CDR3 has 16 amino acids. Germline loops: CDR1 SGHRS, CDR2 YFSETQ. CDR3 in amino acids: CASSLKGGTGDYGYTF. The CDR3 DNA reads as TGCGCCAGCAGCTTGAAAGGTGGGACAGGGGATTATGGCTACACCTTC.

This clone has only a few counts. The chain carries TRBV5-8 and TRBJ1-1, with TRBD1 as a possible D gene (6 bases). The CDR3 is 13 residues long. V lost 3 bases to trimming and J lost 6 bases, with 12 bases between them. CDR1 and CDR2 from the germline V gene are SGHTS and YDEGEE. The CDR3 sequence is CASSYLGGPEAFF. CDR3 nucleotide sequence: TGTGCCAGCAGCTACCTGGGGGGGCCTGAAGCTTTCTTT.

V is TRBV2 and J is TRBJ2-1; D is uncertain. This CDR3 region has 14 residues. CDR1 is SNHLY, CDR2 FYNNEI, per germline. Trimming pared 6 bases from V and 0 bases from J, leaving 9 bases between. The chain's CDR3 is CASRADPSYNEQFF. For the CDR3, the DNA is TGTGCCAGCAGGGCTGACCCCTCCTACAATGAGCAGTTCTTC.

The DNA for the CDR3 is TGTGCCAGCAGTTACTCGACAGGTACCTCTGGAAACACCATATATTTT. Its protein product is CASSYSTGTSGNTIYF. The chain has TRBV6-5 and TRBJ1-3; D is possibly TRBD1 (6 bases). This CDR3 has 16 amino acids. Germline CDR1 reads MNHEY; CDR2 reads SVGAGI. The germline V and J ends were trimmed by 0 bases and 0 bases, with 9 bases remaining between them.

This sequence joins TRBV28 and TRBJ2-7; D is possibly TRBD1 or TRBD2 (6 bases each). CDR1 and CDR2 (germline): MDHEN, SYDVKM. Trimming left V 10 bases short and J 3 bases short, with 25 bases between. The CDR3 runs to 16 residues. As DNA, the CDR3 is TGTGCCACCAATGGGGGGCTTCTCCCCGCCCTCTACGAGCAGTACTTC. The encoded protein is CATNGGLLPALYEQYF.

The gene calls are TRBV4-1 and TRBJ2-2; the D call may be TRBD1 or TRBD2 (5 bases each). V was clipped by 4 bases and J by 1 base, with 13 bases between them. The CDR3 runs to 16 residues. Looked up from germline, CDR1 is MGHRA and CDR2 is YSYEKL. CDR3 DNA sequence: TGCGCCAGCAGCCGCCCGGGACGAAGGAACACCGGGGAGCTGTTTTTT. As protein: CASSRPGRRNTGELFF.

This chain's CDR3 is CASSLRFGPTYEQYF. CDR3 nucleotide sequence: TGTGCCAGCAGCTTGAGGTTTGGGCCCACCTACGAGCAGTACTTC. The chain joins TRBV11-3 to TRBJ2-7; D not certain. The V end lost 3 bases, the J end lost 2 bases, and 14 bases lay between the germline ends. Germline V CDR1 and CDR2: SGHNT, YENEEA. The CDR3 is 15 amino acids. Drawing the rest from reference TRBV11-3 and TRBJ2-7, the complete variable domain is EAGVVQSPRYKIIEKKQPVAFWCNPISGHNTLYWYLQNLGQGPELLIRYENEEAVDDSQLPKDRFSAERLKGVDSTLKIQPAELGDSAVYLCASSLRFGPTYEQYFGPGTRLTVT.